The 13 T cell receptor beta chains presented below share a single source sample, sequenced in a study of Ad26.COV2.S vaccination and SARS-CoV-2 variants (dated by TCRdb to the early 2020s). The meaning of the sample's treatment or condition label: around 19 received Ad26.COV2.S at low or high dose, single or two shots; a few received placebo; per-sample allocation not given. Repertoires of vaccine and placebo recipients were sequenced from samples collected on day 63 after the first injection. Receptor amplification or capture employed the immunoSEQ multiplex PCR assay. TCRdb's version of the immuneACCESS table is confined to in-frame rearrangements and falls short of the full clone set. An unresolved V gene accounts for under half of the shortfall where checked; the remainder is of unknown origin. For this sample there are more than 300,000 clones; around 83% appear just once. Roughly 2.1% of the sample is in the top ten clones.

The sequencing here drew on peripheral blood, taken in a trial of Ad26.COV2.S vaccine versus placebo. The receptors shown here come from a person aged 18-60 years who received the Ad26.COV2.S COVID-19 vaccine or a placebo.

This clone was observed a single time. This chain joins TRBV7-9 and TRBJ2-5; a possible D gene is TRBD2 (6 bases). Germline V gene lookup returns CDR1 SEHNR and CDR2 FQNEAQ (reference sequence). V shed 4 bases and J shed 7 bases, with 19 bases lying between them. CDR3 length equals 15 residues. CDR3 amino acids: CASSSQVVAAGTQYF. The CDR3 nucleotides read TGTGCCAGCAGCTCGCAGGTAGTAGCGGCAGGGACCCAGTACTTC. The full variable domain, rest sourced from reference TRBV7-9 and TRBJ2-5, is DTGVSQNPRHKITKRGQNVTFRCDPISEHNRLYWYRQTLGQGPEFLTYFQNEAQLEKSRLLSDRFSAERPKGSFSTLEIQRTEQGDSAMYLCASSSQVVAAGTQYFGPGTRLLVL.

This sequence joins TRBV27 and TRBJ2-5; 8 bases align to TRBD1. CDR1 and CDR2 (germline): MNHEY, SMNVEV (reference sequence). The V segment lost 2 bases and the J segment 6 bases; nucleotides outside the gene matches: 5. This CDR3 region has 14 residues. As DNA, the CDR3 is TGTGCCAGCAGTTTACGAGGACAGGGACAGACCCAGTACTTC. This sequence encodes CASSLRGQGQTQYF.

The chain recombines TRBV11-2 with TRBJ2-1, with TRBD2 matching 7 bases. The J segment lost 3 bases and the V segment lost 0 bases, leaving 8 bases of the junction unmatched. The CDR3 runs 17 residues. CDR1 SGHAT and CDR2 FQNNGV come from the germline V gene. CDR3 in DNA: TGTGCCAGCAGCTTAGAATTGACGGGGGGAATCTACAATGAGCAGTTCTTC. This gives the protein CASSLELTGGIYNEQFF.

The chain combines TRBV5-1 with TRBJ2-7; D is possibly TRBD2 (7 bases). The CDR3 runs to 15 residues. Germline CDR1 is SGHRS and CDR2 is YFSETQ. The germline V and J ends were trimmed by 4 bases and 1 base, with 15 bases remaining between them. The CDR3 reads CASSLRGGGSYEQYF. CDR3 nucleotides: TGCGCCAGCAGCCTCAGGGGAGGGGGGTCCTACGAGCAGTACTTC.

The chain employs TRBV21-1 and TRBJ2-7; the D segment call TRBD2 is taken from the table without a DNA check. TRBV21-1 is shown as a pseudogene. This CDR3 has 17 amino acids. CDR3: CASNTGDGLAASYEQYF. The CDR3 DNA reads TGTGCCAGCAACACCGGAGATGGACTAGCGGCCTCCTACGAGCAGTACTTC.

The V gene is TRBV7-2, the J gene TRBJ2-7; possible D gene TRBD2, 6 bases. The ends were cut back, 5 bases at V and 2 bases at J, with 13 bases in the middle. Germline V CDR1 and CDR2: SGHTA, FQGNSA. The CDR3 has 14 residues. CDR3 sequence: CASSPAGGAYEQYF. The CDR3 DNA follows: TGTGCCAGCAGCCCCGCCGGCGGGGCCTACGAGCAGTACTTC.

J is TRBJ2-1 and V is TRBV24-1, with 13 nucleotides matching TRBD2. The germline gives CDR1 KGHDR, CDR2 SFDVKD. The CDR3 contains 21 residues. Trimming at V came to 4 bases and at J to 3 bases, leaving 17 bases not matched to a gene. This CDR3 is CATSEPRGTSGATALYNEQFF. CDR3 sequence (DNA): TGTGCCACCAGTGAACCTAGGGGGACTAGCGGGGCCACGGCACTCTACAATGAGCAGTTCTTC.

The V gene is TRBV11-1, the J gene TRBJ2-4; 10 bases line up with TRBD1. The CDR3 length is 15 residues. V shed 3 bases and J 6 bases; nucleotides not matched to a gene: 5. CDR1 and CDR2 from the germline V gene are SGHAT and FQDESV (reference sequence). The CDR3: CASSLGTGDLNIQYF. The CDR3 DNA sequence: TGTGCCAGCAGCTTGGGGACAGGGGACTTAAACATTCAGTACTTC.

The V and J genes are TRBV7-9 and TRBJ1-1, with D tentatively TRBD1 (6 bases). The CDR3 is 15 residues long. From germline, CDR1 is SEHNR and CDR2 FQNEAQ (reference sequence). V lost 5 bases, J lost 5 bases, and 18 bases lay in between. CDR3 sequence reads: CASSTRTARGTEAFF. Written as DNA, the CDR3 is TGTGCCAGCAGCACCCGGACAGCGCGAGGTACTGAAGCTTTCTTT.

The rearrangement uses TRBV7-2 and TRBJ1-6, with D perhaps TRBD1 (5 bases). V shed 0 bases and J shed 8 bases, with 17 bases lying between them. The CDR3 spans 17 residues. Germline values: CDR1 SGHTA, CDR2 FQGNSA. CDR3: CASSLASRGGVHSPLHF. In nucleotides, the CDR3 is TGTGCCAGCAGCTTAGCGAGTCGGGGGGGGGTGCATTCACCCCTCCACTTT.

The chain links TRBV19 to TRBJ2-3; TRBD2 matches at 15 bases. The CDR3 length is 17 residues. Trimming at V came to 5 bases and at J to 9 bases, leaving 12 bases not matched to a gene. Germline assignment: CDR1 LNHDA and CDR2 SQIVND (reference sequence). The CDR3 sequence is CASSSDGLAGGPGTQYF. For the CDR3, the DNA is TGTGCCAGTAGTTCGGATGGACTAGCGGGGGGGCCGGGAACGCAGTATTTT.

The chain has TRBV3-1 (or the pseudogene TRBV3-2) and TRBJ2-5; D remains ambiguous. The CDR3 has 16 residues. Germline loops: CDR1 LGHDT, CDR2 YNNKEL (reference sequence). Trimming removed 0 bases at V and 5 bases at J, with 16 bases between. The CDR3 bases are TGTGCCAGCAGCCAAGAAGCCTTCCCCAAGGTGGAGACCCAGTACTTC. Translating it yields CASSQEAFPKVETQYF.

V is TRBV30 and J is TRBJ1-5, with D unresolved. V lost 5 bases, J lost 2 bases, and 22 bases lay in between. CDR3 length: 17 residues. Germline loops: CDR1 GTSNPN, CDR2 SVGIG (reference sequence). The CDR3 region is CAWGTVLGGLGNQPQHF. The CDR3 DNA sequence: TGTGCCTGGGGTACCGTTCTTGGCGGCCTTGGCAATCAGCCCCAGCATTTT.